This T cell receptor beta chain comes out of a study of T cells after yellow fever vaccination. Study-wide results and limits: Contamination of FACS-sorted repertoires by abundant clonotypes from the bulk population could occur.

MiXCR, run by TCRdb on the 5' RACE reads, gives a single entry per CDR3 protein. Found here are 500,000 to 650,000 distinct CDR3 sequences, around 17% of them singletons; the top ten hold 15% to 20%. This clonotype was picked up many times. The antigen remains unidentified. CDR1 and CDR2 (germline): LGHNA, YSLEER. The CDR3 extends over 15 amino acids. V was cut by 0 bases and J by 1 base, with 7 bases left in between. The chain joins TRBV4-3 to TRBJ1-3; D unresolved. The sequence derives from a man in his late teens or twenties who received the YFV17D yellow fever vaccine. The sequenced sample was PBMCs, obtained around 5 days after the first yellow fever vaccination. The CDR3 here is CASSQDRRSGNTIYF. The CDR3, as DNA: TGCGCCAGCAGCCAAGATAGGAGGTCTGGAAACACCATATATTTT.